The 24 T cell receptor beta chains below come from one sample, sequenced in a study of T-cell reconstitution after alpha-beta-depleted transplantation in children. Preparation of the TCRbeta library involved a method that used unique molecular identifiers. Using its own MiXCR run on the PCR reads, TCRdb lists one record per CDR3 protein. The repertoire has roughly 48,000 distinct CDR3 sequences, under 6% of them found once; the top ten carry 30%. The specimen comprised PBMCs, mostly from graft donor cells, sampled 60 days after TCRalphabeta/CD19-depleted stem cell transplant. The receptors derive from a female patient aged 2-10 years who had a stem cell transplant for aplastic anemia, so the T cells may come from the graft donor.

This clonotype has at least ten counts. The chain links TRBV10-3 to TRBJ2-7; TRBD1 aligns across 10 bases. The CDR3 runs 14 residues. Germline values: CDR1 ENHRY, CDR2 SYGVKD. After removal of 5 bases from V and 1 base from J, the junction contained 2 bases not matched to a gene. CDR3 region: CAISPGQGSYEQYV. The CDR3, as DNA: TGTGCCATCAGTCCGGGACAGGGGTCCTACGAGCAGTACGTC.

This clonotype was seen repeatedly, ten times or more. The rearrangement links TRBV3-1 to TRBJ2-4; 8 nucleotides line up with TRBD2. V shed 0 bases and J 6 bases; nucleotides not matched to a gene: 7. This CDR3 comprises 16 residues. Germline CDR1 reads LGHDT; CDR2 reads YNNKEL (reference sequence). CDR3 nucleotides: TGTGCCAGCAGCCAAGATCCAGCGGGAGCTTCAAACATTCAGTACTTC. Protein: CASSQDPAGASNIQYF.

This clonotype was found many times. V is TRBV9 and J is TRBJ2-3; D ambiguous. Per germline, CDR1 SGDLS and CDR2 YYNGEE. V was cut by 0 bases and J by 1 base, with 3 bases left in between. The CDR3 loop spans 13 amino acids. CDR3 region: CASSVGRTDTQYF. The DNA for the CDR3 is TGTGCCAGCAGCGTAGGTCGCACAGATACGCAGTATTTT.

This CDR3 is CASSLRYNTGELFF. CDR3 sequence (DNA): TGTGCCAGCAGCCTTCGATACAACACCGGGGAGCTGTTTTTT. The genes are TRBV3-1 and TRBJ2-2, with unresolved D. The CDR3 covers 14 residues. Germline V gene data show CDR1 as LGHDT and CDR2 as YNNKEL (reference sequence). V shed 4 bases and J shed 2 bases, with 8 bases lying between them.

This clonotype was detected many times. The chain couples TRBV20-1 to TRBJ2-7, with a tentative D call TRBD2 (5 bases). From germline, CDR1 is DFQATT and CDR2 SNEGSKA (reference sequence). Trimming shortened V by 1 base and J by 5 bases, and 12 bases separated the two germline ends. The CDR3 is 13 residues long. In nucleotides, the CDR3 is TGCAGTGCTAGAGTCGGGGTAGGCGACGAGCAGTACTTC. This encodes CSARVGVGDEQYF.

The sample holds many counts of this clonotype. The rearrangement joins TRBV5-1 to TRBJ2-7; perhaps TRBD2 as D (6 bases). The V and J ends lost 4 bases and 5 bases respectively, with 16 bases between them. Germline loops: CDR1 SGHRS, CDR2 YFSETQ. The CDR3 contains 14 residues. For the CDR3, the DNA is TGCGCCAGCAGCGCTCTCGGGAGTTTCAACGAGCAGTACTTC. Translation: CASSALGSFNEQYF.

This clonotype showed up many times. The genes are TRBV20-1 and TRBJ2-1; 9 positions match TRBD2. The CDR3 runs 14 residues. V gave up 4 bases and J gave up 9 bases; unmatched junction bases: 10. Germline V lookup: CDR1 DFQATT, CDR2 SNEGSKA (reference sequence). This CDR3 is CSATYVAGVGEQFF. In nucleotides, the CDR3 is TGCAGTGCTACATATGTAGCGGGAGTGGGTGAGCAGTTCTTC.

This clonotype was seen a handful of times. The chain's CDR3 is CASSLRPPGPRYEQYF. CDR3 in DNA: TGTGCCAGCAGCCTACGGCCCCCCGGCCCGCGGTACGAGCAGTACTTC. The chain employs TRBV5-5 and TRBJ2-7, with no clear D. Looked up from germline, CDR1 is SGHKS and CDR2 is YYEKEE (reference sequence). Trimming stripped 4 bases from V and 4 bases from J, with 21 bases between. The CDR3 runs to 16 residues.

This clonotype has a count of ten or more. This chain links TRBV2 with TRBJ2-6; D is unresolved. CDR1 and CDR2 from the germline V gene are SNHLY and FYNNEI. The CDR3 is made up of 15 amino acids. Trimming took off 2 bases at V and 0 bases at J, with 5 bases between the two ends. The CDR3 DNA is TGTGCCAGCAGTGAAACCTACTCTGGGGCCAACGTCCTGACTTTC. This codes for CASSETYSGANVLTF.

V usage is TRBV28 and J usage is TRBJ1-2; the match to TRBD1 covers 9 bases. With 6 bases clipped from V and 8 bases from J, the junction kept 4 bases outside the gene matches. The CDR3 is 12 amino acids. CDR1 is MDHEN and CDR2 is SYDVKM in the germline V gene. CDR3 in amino acids: CASRGTGKGYTF. The CDR3 region has the DNA TGTGCCAGCAGGGGGACAGGGAAGGGCTACACCTTC.

The rearrangement uses TRBV6-1 and TRBJ1-5; TRBD1 aligns across 7 bases. Germline V CDR1 and CDR2: MNHNS, SASEGT. The V segment lost 7 bases and the J segment 5 bases; nucleotides outside the gene matches: 5. The CDR3 runs 13 residues. The CDR3 region has the DNA TGTGCCAGCACAGAGGGACAGCATCAGCCCCAGCATTTT. Translation: CASTEGQHQPQHF.

The chain uses TRBV20-1 and TRBJ1-3, with 7 bases lining up with TRBD1. The CDR3 spans 15 residues. Germline-derived CDR1 and CDR2 are DFQATT and SNEGSKA (reference sequence). The V gene end was trimmed by 0 bases and the J gene end by 8 bases; junction bases not matched to a gene: 10. The DNA for the CDR3 is TGCAGTGCTAGAGATAGGGGGCGGGGGACGGACACCATATATTTT. Encoded protein: CSARDRGRGTDTIYF.

The sample holds many counts of this clonotype. The CDR3 DNA reads as TGTGCCAGCAGTGAAGAAGGGGTAGGGTCACCCCTCCACTTT. This encodes CASSEEGVGSPLHF. This chain links TRBV2 with TRBJ1-6, with D perhaps TRBD1 (5 bases). This CDR3 has 14 residues. Germline assignment: CDR1 SNHLY and CDR2 FYNNEI. With 1 base removed from V and 10 bases from J, the gap between germline ends came to 11 bases.

This clonotype was counted many times. The genes are TRBV20-1 and TRBJ2-6; D is ambiguous. Germline V gene data show CDR1 as DFQATT and CDR2 as SNEGSKA (reference sequence). The CDR3 contains 17 residues. Trimming removed 0 bases at V and 2 bases at J, with 14 bases between. The CDR3 reads CSARDLRGVAGANVLTF. CDR3 nucleotide sequence: TGCAGTGCTAGAGATCTCAGAGGAGTAGCTGGGGCCAACGTCCTGACTTTC.

This clonotype occurred many times. The gene calls are TRBV27 and TRBJ1-6; TRBD1 agrees at 8 bases. The CDR3 sequence is 15 residues long. V gave up 4 bases and J gave up 10 bases; unmatched junction bases: 9. CDR1 and CDR2 (germline): MNHEY, SMNVEV (reference sequence). The CDR3 loop is CASSSTTGVRSPLHF. The DNA for the CDR3 is TGTGCCAGCAGTTCAACGACAGGGGTTCGCTCACCCCTCCACTTT.

This clonotype has a count of ten or more. This chain connects TRBV9 to TRBJ2-1, with D unclear. The V and J ends lost 0 bases and 0 bases respectively, with 10 bases between them. Germline CDR1 is SGDLS and CDR2 is YYNGEE. CDR3 length equals 16 residues. CDR3: CASSVEALSSYNEQFF. The CDR3, as DNA: TGTGCCAGCAGCGTAGAAGCACTGAGCTCCTACAATGAGCAGTTCTTC.

This clonotype was seen a few times. The CDR3 bases are TGTGCCAGCAGTTTAGGGGTCCCTCTACCCTCTGGGGCCAACGTCCTGACTTTC. Translated: CASSLGVPLPSGANVLTF. V is TRBV28 and J is TRBJ2-6; D not certain. This CDR3 comprises 18 residues. Germline CDR1 MDHEN, CDR2 SYDVKM. The ends were cut back, 2 bases at V and 0 bases at J, with 14 bases in the middle.

This clonotype was found a few times. This rearrangement joins TRBV4-2 to TRBJ2-1, with TRBD2 matching over 7 bases. The CDR3 covers 17 residues. Trimming removed 0 bases from V and 0 bases from J; junction bases left unmatched: 5. Germline-derived CDR1 and CDR2 are LGHNA and YNFKEQ. In DNA form, the CDR3 reads TGTGCCAGCAGCCAAGAAATTACTAGCGCCTCCTACAATGAGCAGTTCTTC. It codes for CASSQEITSASYNEQFF.

This clonotype was seen many times. The chain couples TRBV29-1 to TRBJ1-1; 8 nucleotides line up with TRBD1. The ends lost 7 bases at V and 1 base at J; junction bases unmatched: 5. CDR1 is SQVTM, CDR2 ANQGSEA, per germline. The CDR3 is made up of 13 amino acids. The CDR3 nucleotides read TGCAGCGCAAACAGGGGGAGGAACACTGAAGCTTTCTTT. Amino acids: CSANRGRNTEAFF.

This clonotype was recorded at least ten times. V is TRBV6-5 and J is TRBJ1-5; tentative D call: TRBD1 (5 bases). Germline CDR1 MNHEY, CDR2 SVGAGI. The CDR3 is 14 residues long. The ends were cut back, 7 bases at V and 3 bases at J, with 13 bases in the middle. The CDR3 loop is CASNPRGLNQPQHF. CDR3 nucleotides: TGTGCCAGCAATCCCCGGGGCCTCAATCAGCCCCAGCATTTT.

This clonotype was found many times. The J gene is TRBJ2-5, the V gene TRBV3-1; D is uncertain. The CDR3 runs 16 residues. V dropped 0 bases and J dropped 3 bases, with 14 bases sitting between them. Germline CDR1 reads LGHDT; CDR2 reads YNNKEL (reference sequence). The CDR3 spells CASSQDRQIRKETQYF. CDR3 sequence (DNA): TGTGCCAGCAGCCAAGATCGGCAGATTCGGAAAGAGACCCAGTACTTC.

This clonotype was detected only a few times. This rearrangement joins TRBV30 to TRBJ1-6, with 7 nucleotides matching TRBD1. The V gene end was trimmed by 4 bases and the J gene end by 7 bases; junction bases not matched to a gene: 1. Germline V gene data show CDR1 as GTSNPN and CDR2 as SVGIG (reference sequence). The CDR3 runs 12 residues. The CDR3 coding sequence is TGTGCCTGGATACAGGGGAATTCACCCCTCCACTTT. This sequence encodes CAWIQGNSPLHF.

Many counts were recorded for this clonotype. The gene calls are TRBV4-2 and TRBJ2-7; TRBD2 matches at 12 bases. There are 16 residues in the CDR3. The germline V gene encodes CDR1 LGHNA and CDR2 YNFKEQ. After removal of 1 base from V and 6 bases from J, the junction contained 7 bases not matched to a gene. CDR3 DNA: TGTGCCAGCAGCCAAGTATCGGGACTAGCGGGTCTCGAGCAGTACTTC. Translating gives CASSQVSGLAGLEQYF.

In its sample, this clonotype was seen a few times. This chain connects TRBV11-1 to TRBJ2-1; 10 nucleotides match TRBD2. CDR3 length: 16 residues. V lost 0 bases, J lost 2 bases, and 1 base stayed unmatched. Germline CDR1 reads SGHAT; CDR2 reads FQDESV (reference sequence). The DNA for the CDR3 is TGTGCCAGCAGCTTAGCAGGACTAGCGGCCTACAATGAGCAGTTCTTC. As protein: CASSLAGLAAYNEQFF.